The T cell receptor (beta chain) under discussion was sequenced for a study of T-cell memory formation after mild COVID-19 (dated by TCRdb to the early 2020s). For the wider study: TCR sequence clusters from the two donors were largely donor specific. T-cell clones expanding and contracting after mild COVID-19 in two donors were tracked by longitudinal TCRalpha and TCRbeta repertoire sequencing. The cohort was made up of two young adult volunteers, one female and one male, who were previously healthy.

CDR1 and CDR2, looked up from the germline V gene, are SGDLS and YYNGEE. V was cut back by 3 bases and J by 2 bases, leaving a gap of 14 bases between them. Including cysteine and phenylalanine, the CDR3 has 16 amino acids. Only CDR3 DNA remains: 48 bases, in frame from the first base. For this clonotype: No cognate antigen has been identified for it. There are no base qualities to consult, and no much larger clone falls within one base.

Summary of the overall study and its limitations: Only a couple of mild cases were covered in the study, and larger cohorts including severe cases with pre-infection samples were considered necessary. From day 15 to 85, contracting clones showed balanced CD4/CD8 phenotypes, whereas a second wave of clones that expanded from day 15 to 37 leaned towards CD4+. Whether the second-wave clones peaking on day 37 were SARS-CoV-2 specific was not confirmed. Contracting CD4+ clones turned up mainly in the CM and EM memory subsets, whereas EMRA was where CD8+ clones were enriched. Some responding clones were found in pre-infection memory, which suggests that pre-existing cross-reactive memory T cells took part in the SARS-CoV-2 response.

Ficoll-Paque density gradient centrifugation was the method used to isolate PBMCs. Sequencer: Illumina NovaSeq 6000. TCRalpha and TCRbeta cDNA libraries were built by 5'RACE with constant-segment primers, adding sample barcodes and unique molecular identifiers. RNA was extracted from every sample with Trizol reagent. Library amplification was performed in two PCR steps, and a second sample barcode and Illumina TruSeq adapters were introduced in the second step. Libraries were sequenced on an Illumina NovaSeq with 2 x 150 bp paired-end reads. The study's processing was this. With migec v1.2.7, reads were demultiplexed and then collapsed into UMI-guided consensus sequences. Using mixcr v2.1.11, UMI consensuses were aligned to TRA and TRB V and J templates and then assembled into clonotypes. Clonotypes were classified as expanded or contracted when called significant by both edgeR and NoisET, with noise models trained on biological replicates. For edgeR calls, a false discovery rate-adjusted p below 0.01 and a log2 fold-change threshold of 1 were applied. As an exploratory analysis of dynamics, PCA with hierarchical clustering was applied to max-normalized trajectories of the 1000 most abundant clonotypes. Each responding clone was given a CD4 or CD8 phenotype based on the CD4+ and CD8+ repertoires, which had been sequenced separately. TCRdb handled the public reads itself, with Q25 trimming in fastp and clone calling in MiXCR, and kept productive beta chains. Every CDR3 protein is listed once, alongside the most common genes and DNA of its rows. The authors' filters were not applied to this entry. Recorded for this sample are 50,000 to 60,000 distinct CDR3 sequences; about a quarter of them occurred a single time. The top ten hold 35% to 45% of the sample.

The sequencing input was PBMCs or a T cell subset sorted from them (not recorded which). Recombination connected TRBV9 to TRBJ2-2; the D gene cannot be named for sure. The clonotype comes from a man in his late teens or twenties who had mild COVID-19 (a few samples of this study predate the infection). The sample titles of this study are shuffled in the database, so cell type and time point are left out; the donor was told from shared clones. The nucleotide sequence is given as TGTGCCAGCAGCGGTGACTGGCAAACCAACACCGGGGAGCTGTTTTTT. It translates as CASSGDWQTNTGELFF.